The present entry profiles one T cell receptor (beta chain) with its context. Its antigen remains unknown. In TCRdb, the 5' RACE reads were re-called with MiXCR into one record per CDR3 protein. The table records about 690,000 distinct CDR3 sequences, around 20% of them present only once. The data are from a study of identical twins. Germline V gene lookup returns CDR1 WSHSY and CDR2 SAAADI. This CDR3 comprises 16 residues. V shed 2 bases and J shed 6 bases, with 17 bases lying between them. Study results and caveats: The study found excess low generation probability among twin-shared out-of-frame alpha sequences. Whereas memory repertoires showed no such difference, abundant cord blood beta clonotypes carried fewer insertions. A cross-sectional statistical analysis, not follow-up of the same donors, supported the conclusions.

This sample was shared with a second study, whose subject was T cells expressing NK-cell markers. That publication notes: For over five donors, the dominant NKG2C+ clonotypes made up 1.0-7.0% of their CD8+ T cells.

This chain joins TRBV10-2 and TRBJ2-1; D possibly corresponds to TRBD2 (5 bases). The clonotype comes from a woman between 18 and 29 years old in good health. Sequencing input: PBMCs. The CDR3 loop reads CASSEGLASGSNEQFF. For the CDR3, the DNA is TGCGCCAGCAGTGAGGGGCTAGCCTCGGGTAGCAATGAGCAGTTCTTC.